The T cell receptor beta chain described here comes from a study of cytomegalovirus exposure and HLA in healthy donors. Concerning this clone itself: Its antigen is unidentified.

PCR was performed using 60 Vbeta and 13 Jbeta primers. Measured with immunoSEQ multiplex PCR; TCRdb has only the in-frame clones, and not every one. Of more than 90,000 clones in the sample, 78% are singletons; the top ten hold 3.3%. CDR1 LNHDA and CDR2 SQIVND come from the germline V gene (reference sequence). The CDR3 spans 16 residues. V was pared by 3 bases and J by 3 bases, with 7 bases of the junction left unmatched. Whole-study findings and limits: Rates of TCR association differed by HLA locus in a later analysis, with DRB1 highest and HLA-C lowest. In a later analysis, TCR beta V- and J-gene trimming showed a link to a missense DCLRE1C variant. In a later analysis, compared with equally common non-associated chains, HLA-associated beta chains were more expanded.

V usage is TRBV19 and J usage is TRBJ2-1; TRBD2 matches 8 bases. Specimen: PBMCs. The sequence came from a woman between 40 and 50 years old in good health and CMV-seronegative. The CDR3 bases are TGTGCCAGTAGTATCCCGAGCGGGAGTGGCTACAATGAGCAGTTCTTC. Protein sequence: CASSIPSGSGYNEQFF.